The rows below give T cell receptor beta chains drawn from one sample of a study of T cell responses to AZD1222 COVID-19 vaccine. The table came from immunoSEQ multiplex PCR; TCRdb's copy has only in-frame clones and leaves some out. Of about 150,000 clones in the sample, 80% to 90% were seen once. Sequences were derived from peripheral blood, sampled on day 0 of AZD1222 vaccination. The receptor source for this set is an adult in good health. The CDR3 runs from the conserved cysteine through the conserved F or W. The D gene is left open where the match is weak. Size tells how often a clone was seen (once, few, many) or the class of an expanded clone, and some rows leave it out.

CDR3nt: TGTGCCAGCAGCTATTTTGGGGGAAACACCATATATTTT
CDR3aa: CASSYFGGNTIYF
abundance: .
d_gene: .
v_gene: TRBV5-4
j_gene: TRBJ1-3

CDR3nt: TGTGCCAGCAGTTACGGGCCAGGGCCTGAAAAACTGTTTTTT
CDR3aa: CASSYGPGPEKLFF
abundance: .
d_gene: .
v_gene: TRBV6-2/TRBV6-3
j_gene: TRBJ1-4

CDR3nt: TGTGCCAGCAGCTTAGAGGGGGGAGTAACTGAAGCTTTCTTT
CDR3aa: CASSLEGGVTEAFF
abundance: .
d_gene: .
v_gene: TRBV11-2
j_gene: TRBJ1-1

CDR3nt: TGTGCCAGCAGTTTACCGCAGCACACCGGGGAGCTGTTTTTT
CDR3aa: CASSLPQHTGELFF
abundance: .
d_gene: .
v_gene: TRBV28
j_gene: TRBJ2-2

CDR3nt: TGTGCCAGCAGCGCCACAGGGGCCTCTTATGGAAACACCATATATTTT
CDR3aa: CASSATGASYGNTIYF
abundance: .
d_gene: TRBD1
v_gene: TRBV9
j_gene: TRBJ1-3

CDR3nt: TGTGCCAGCAGTTACATAGGGACACATGGCTACACCTTC
CDR3aa: CASSYIGTHGYTF
abundance: medium-sized
d_gene: .
v_gene: TRBV6-6
j_gene: TRBJ1-2

CDR3nt: TGTGCCACCGACACCAGCGGGAAATACAATGAGCAGTTCTTC
CDR3aa: CATDTSGKYNEQFF
abundance: .
d_gene: TRBD2
v_gene: TRBV18
j_gene: TRBJ2-1

CDR3nt: TGTGCCAGCAGTGGACATGGGGCGGCGCGGGGCTATGGCTACACCTTC
CDR3aa: CASSGHGAARGYGYTF
abundance: .
d_gene: .
v_gene: TRBV28
j_gene: TRBJ1-2

CDR3nt: TGTGCCAGCAGCTCACAGGGGGATGGCTACACCTTC
CDR3aa: CASSSQGDGYTF
abundance: .
d_gene: TRBD1
v_gene: TRBV11-2
j_gene: TRBJ1-2

CDR3nt: TGTGCCAGCAGCCACGGGACAGGGATGGCTTTCTTT
CDR3aa: CASSHGTGMAFF
abundance: .
d_gene: TRBD1
v_gene: TRBV4-2
j_gene: TRBJ1-1

CDR3nt: TGTGCCAGCAGCTGGGGACAGGGCAATGAAAAACTGTTTTTT
CDR3aa: CASSWGQGNEKLFF
abundance: .
d_gene: TRBD1
v_gene: TRBV7-6
j_gene: TRBJ1-4

CDR3nt: TGTGCCAGCAGTCGGGACAGGGTCTGGGGCTACACCTTC
CDR3aa: CASSRDRVWGYTF
abundance: .
d_gene: TRBD1
v_gene: TRBV6-5
j_gene: TRBJ1-2

CDR3nt: TGTGCCAGCAGTTTAGGAGCACTATCAAACTATGGCTACACCTTC
CDR3aa: CASSLGALSNYGYTF
abundance: .
d_gene: .
v_gene: TRBV28
j_gene: TRBJ1-2

CDR3nt: TGCGCCAGCAGCCAAGCACAGGGGCCTAATGAAAAACTGTTTTTT
CDR3aa: CASSQAQGPNEKLFF
abundance: .
d_gene: TRBD1
v_gene: TRBV4-1
j_gene: TRBJ1-4

CDR3nt: TGTGCCAGCAGCTTGGAGGGACTAGCGGTAGACAATGAGCAGTTCTTC
CDR3aa: CASSLEGLAVDNEQFF
abundance: .
d_gene: TRBD2
v_gene: TRBV5-6
j_gene: TRBJ2-1

CDR3nt: TGCGCCAGCAGCGAGGGGCCGCTCGGGGGGTCCTCTGGAAACACCATATATTTT
CDR3aa: CASSEGPLGGSSGNTIYF
abundance: .
d_gene: .
v_gene: TRBV5-1
j_gene: TRBJ1-3

CDR3nt: TGCAGCGGGGGTAGCGGGGCCGGGGAGCTGTTTTTT
CDR3aa: CSGGSGAGELFF
abundance: .
d_gene: TRBD2
v_gene: TRBV29-1
j_gene: TRBJ2-2

CDR3nt: TGTGCCAGTACCCCTCTACTCGACAGAGGCAATCAGCCCCAGCATTTT
CDR3aa: CASTPLLDRGNQPQHF
abundance: once
d_gene: .
v_gene: TRBV19
j_gene: TRBJ1-5

CDR3nt: TGTGCCAGCAGCCAAGGGCACGGGGTACAAAAACTGTTTTTT
CDR3aa: CASSQGHGVQKLFF
abundance: .
d_gene: .
v_gene: TRBV14
j_gene: TRBJ1-4

CDR3nt: TGTGCCAGCAGCGTAGGGACAGTGAACACTGAAGCTTTCTTT
CDR3aa: CASSVGTVNTEAFF
abundance: .
d_gene: .
v_gene: TRBV9
j_gene: TRBJ1-1

CDR3nt: TGTGCCATCAGTGAAGGGCTAGCGGGGGCACAAGAGACCCAGTACTTC
CDR3aa: CAISEGLAGAQETQYF
abundance: .
d_gene: TRBD2
v_gene: TRBV10-3
j_gene: TRBJ2-5

CDR3nt: TGTGCCAGCAGTGAAGTCCCCGTAGCGGCGCTCTCCTACAATGAGCAGTTCTTC
CDR3aa: CASSEVPVAALSYNEQFF
abundance: few
d_gene: .
v_gene: TRBV2
j_gene: TRBJ2-1

CDR3nt: TGTGCCAGCAGGCGGGTCTCCTACAATGAGCAGTTCTTC
CDR3aa: CASRRVSYNEQFF
abundance: .
d_gene: .
v_gene: TRBV2
j_gene: TRBJ2-1

CDR3nt: TGTGCCAGCAGCCCCCGGACAGGGGGGGAGACCCAGTACTTC
CDR3aa: CASSPRTGGETQYF
abundance: .
d_gene: TRBD1
v_gene: TRBV7-6
j_gene: TRBJ2-5

CDR3nt: TGCGCCACCCCCTGGGGCGGGGGGAGCACAGATACGCAGTATTTT
CDR3aa: CATPWGGGSTDTQYF
abundance: .
d_gene: TRBD2
v_gene: TRBV10-2
j_gene: TRBJ2-3

CDR3nt: TGTGCCAGCAGTTTCTTGGGACAGGGGAGAGCAAAAAACATTCAGTACTTC
CDR3aa: CASSFLGQGRAKNIQYF
abundance: .
d_gene: TRBD1
v_gene: TRBV27
j_gene: TRBJ2-4

CDR3nt: TGTGCCAGCTCACCACCGGGCAGGGGGCCAGGTGAGCAGTTCTTC
CDR3aa: CASSPPGRGPGEQFF
abundance: .
d_gene: TRBD1
v_gene: TRBV18
j_gene: TRBJ2-1

CDR3nt: TGTGCCAGCAGCCCGGGACAGGGGTCCGGGGAGCTGTTTTTT
CDR3aa: CASSPGQGSGELFF
abundance: .
d_gene: TRBD1
v_gene: TRBV13
j_gene: TRBJ2-2

CDR3nt: TGTGCCAGCGGGGGCCGGACAGCTGTGGGCTACACCTTC
CDR3aa: CASGGRTAVGYTF
abundance: .
d_gene: .
v_gene: TRBV6-6
j_gene: TRBJ1-2

CDR3nt: TGTGCCAGCAATTGGGGCTCGGGTGAGGGATCAGCTTTCTTT
CDR3aa: CASNWGSGEGSAFF
abundance: .
d_gene: .
v_gene: TRBV28
j_gene: TRBJ1-1

CDR3nt: TGTGCCAGCAGCGAGCGGGGGGGAATAAATGAGCAGTTCTTC
CDR3aa: CASSERGGINEQFF
abundance: .
d_gene: TRBD2
v_gene: TRBV6-5
j_gene: TRBJ2-1

CDR3nt: TGTGCCAGCAGCTTAGCAGGCCAATACACCGGGGAGCTGTTTTTT
CDR3aa: CASSLAGQYTGELFF
abundance: few
d_gene: .
v_gene: TRBV11-2
j_gene: TRBJ2-2

CDR3nt: TGTGCCAGCAGCGCAACCCCGGGCCCTCAAGAGACCCAGTACTTC
CDR3aa: CASSATPGPQETQYF
abundance: .
d_gene: .
v_gene: TRBV4-2
j_gene: TRBJ2-5

CDR3nt: TGTGCCAGCACGGGGGCCTACGAGCAGTACTTC
CDR3aa: CASTGAYEQYF
abundance: .
d_gene: .
v_gene: TRBV12-3/TRBV12-4
j_gene: TRBJ2-7

CDR3nt: TGTGCCTGGAGAGATCAGGGAGTCACTGAAGCTTTCTTT
CDR3aa: CAWRDQGVTEAFF
abundance: once
d_gene: .
v_gene: TRBV30
j_gene: TRBJ1-1

CDR3nt: TGTGCCAGCAGCTTCAGAGGGACCCTTTTGGGAAACACCATATATTTT
CDR3aa: CASSFRGTLLGNTIYF
abundance: .
d_gene: .
v_gene: TRBV5-6
j_gene: TRBJ1-3

CDR3nt: TGTGCCAGCTCACCTCACGAGACCCAGTACTTC
CDR3aa: CASSPHETQYF
abundance: .
d_gene: .
v_gene: TRBV18
j_gene: TRBJ2-5

CDR3nt: TGTGCCAGCAGTTTAGATACCCCCCGCCTGAAGGCTTTCTTT
CDR3aa: CASSLDTPRLKAFF
abundance: .
d_gene: .
v_gene: TRBV28
j_gene: TRBJ1-1

CDR3nt: TGTGCCAGCAGTAGACAGGGTTACGGAGACACCATATATTTT
CDR3aa: CASSRQGYGDTIYF
abundance: few
d_gene: TRBD1
v_gene: TRBV5-4
j_gene: TRBJ1-3

CDR3nt: TGCGCCAGCAGCCTCAACGGAGGGGGGATCCAAGAGACCCAGTACTTC
CDR3aa: CASSLNGGGIQETQYF
abundance: .
d_gene: .
v_gene: TRBV5-1
j_gene: TRBJ2-5

CDR3nt: TGTGCCAGCAGCGCCGGGGGTGAGCAGTTCTTC
CDR3aa: CASSAGGEQFF
abundance: .
d_gene: .
v_gene: TRBV9
j_gene: TRBJ2-1

CDR3nt: TGCGCCAGCAGCCAACCAAGACTAGCGGGGGGTACAGATACGCAGTATTTT
CDR3aa: CASSQPRLAGGTDTQYF
abundance: .
d_gene: TRBD2
v_gene: TRBV4-1
j_gene: TRBJ2-3

CDR3nt: TGTGCCAGCAGCCAAGTTCAGGGAGGCGGTGAAAAACTGTTTTTT
CDR3aa: CASSQVQGGGEKLFF
abundance: once
d_gene: .
v_gene: TRBV3-1/TRBV3-2
j_gene: TRBJ1-4

CDR3nt: TGTGCCACCAGTGATCCTGCGGGCGGAGACTCTGGGGCCAACGTCCTGACTTTC
CDR3aa: CATSDPAGGDSGANVLTF
abundance: .
d_gene: .
v_gene: TRBV24-1
j_gene: TRBJ2-6

CDR3nt: TGCGCCAGCAGCCAAGGGGCCGGCGGGGGGCTCCCTAGCGAGCAGTACTTC
CDR3aa: CASSQGAGGGLPSEQYF
abundance: medium-sized
d_gene: TRBD2
v_gene: TRBV4-1
j_gene: TRBJ2-7

CDR3nt: TGTGCCAGCAGCGTAGGGGCCGCGAACACCGGGGAGCTGTTTTTT
CDR3aa: CASSVGAANTGELFF
abundance: once
d_gene: .
v_gene: TRBV9
j_gene: TRBJ2-2

CDR3nt: TGTGCCAGCAGTTCTGAGGGGGTCAGGGCTTTCTTT
CDR3aa: CASSSEGVRAFF
abundance: .
d_gene: .
v_gene: TRBV6-6
j_gene: TRBJ1-1

CDR3nt: TGCGCCAGCAGATCCGGACTAGCGGGAGGAGATACGCAGTATTTT
CDR3aa: CASRSGLAGGDTQYF
abundance: .
d_gene: TRBD2
v_gene: TRBV5-1
j_gene: TRBJ2-3

CDR3nt: TGTGCCAGCTCCCCCGCAGGGCGGGGGGACACAGATACGCAGTATTTT
CDR3aa: CASSPAGRGDTDTQYF
abundance: .
d_gene: TRBD2
v_gene: TRBV18
j_gene: TRBJ2-3

CDR3nt: TGCGCCAGCAGCTTGCAGCCAGGGGGCTCCTACGAGCAGTACTTC
CDR3aa: CASSLQPGGSYEQYF
abundance: .
d_gene: TRBD1
v_gene: TRBV5-1
j_gene: TRBJ2-7

CDR3nt: TGTGCCAGCAGCAACCGACACCCCACAGATACGCAGTATTTT
CDR3aa: CASSNRHPTDTQYF
abundance: .
d_gene: .
v_gene: TRBV5-6
j_gene: TRBJ2-3

CDR3nt: TGTGCCAGCAGTGACACGGTAAACTATGGCTACACCTTC
CDR3aa: CASSDTVNYGYTF
abundance: .
d_gene: .
v_gene: TRBV2
j_gene: TRBJ1-2

CDR3nt: TGTGCCAGCGGCCCAAATAGGGGTTCCTACGAGCAGTACTTC
CDR3aa: CASGPNRGSYEQYF
abundance: once
d_gene: .
v_gene: TRBV27
j_gene: TRBJ2-7

CDR3nt: TGTGCCAGCAGTGAACTCGACAGGGGAGATACGCAGTATTTT
CDR3aa: CASSELDRGDTQYF
abundance: few
d_gene: TRBD1
v_gene: TRBV25-1
j_gene: TRBJ2-3